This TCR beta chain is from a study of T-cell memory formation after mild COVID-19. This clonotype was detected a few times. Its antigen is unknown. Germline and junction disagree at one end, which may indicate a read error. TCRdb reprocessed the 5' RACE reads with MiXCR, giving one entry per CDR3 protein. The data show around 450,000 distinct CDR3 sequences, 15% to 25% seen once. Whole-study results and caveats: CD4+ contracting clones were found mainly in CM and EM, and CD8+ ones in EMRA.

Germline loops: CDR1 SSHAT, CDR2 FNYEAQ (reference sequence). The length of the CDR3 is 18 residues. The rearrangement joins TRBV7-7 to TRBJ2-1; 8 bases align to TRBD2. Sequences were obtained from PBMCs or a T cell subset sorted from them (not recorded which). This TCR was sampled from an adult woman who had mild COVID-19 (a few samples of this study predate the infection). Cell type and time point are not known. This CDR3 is CASSLAPPGTSGYNEQFF. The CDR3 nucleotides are TGTGCTAGCAGCTTAGCGCCTCCCGGGACTAGTGGCTACAATGAGCAGTTCTTC.